This T cell receptor (beta chain) was obtained from a study of T cell responses to AZD1222 COVID-19 vaccine. TCRdb keeps only in-frame clones here, not all; method: immunoSEQ multiplex PCR. Seen here are about 210,000 clones, almost 95% observed once, and the top ten hold 1% to 1.5%. The CDR3 spans 15 residues. V was clipped by 4 bases and J by 3 bases; unmatched bases: 4. CDR1 is MDHEN and CDR2 is SYDVKM in the germline V gene. The chain couples TRBV28 to TRBJ1-3; 9 bases map to TRBD1. The TCR comes from an adult in good health. The source material was peripheral blood, sampled on day 0 of AZD1222 vaccination. CDR3 protein: CASSSQGAFGNTIYF. In nucleotides, the CDR3 is TGTGCCAGCAGTTCACAGGGGGCGTTTGGAAACACCATATATTTT.